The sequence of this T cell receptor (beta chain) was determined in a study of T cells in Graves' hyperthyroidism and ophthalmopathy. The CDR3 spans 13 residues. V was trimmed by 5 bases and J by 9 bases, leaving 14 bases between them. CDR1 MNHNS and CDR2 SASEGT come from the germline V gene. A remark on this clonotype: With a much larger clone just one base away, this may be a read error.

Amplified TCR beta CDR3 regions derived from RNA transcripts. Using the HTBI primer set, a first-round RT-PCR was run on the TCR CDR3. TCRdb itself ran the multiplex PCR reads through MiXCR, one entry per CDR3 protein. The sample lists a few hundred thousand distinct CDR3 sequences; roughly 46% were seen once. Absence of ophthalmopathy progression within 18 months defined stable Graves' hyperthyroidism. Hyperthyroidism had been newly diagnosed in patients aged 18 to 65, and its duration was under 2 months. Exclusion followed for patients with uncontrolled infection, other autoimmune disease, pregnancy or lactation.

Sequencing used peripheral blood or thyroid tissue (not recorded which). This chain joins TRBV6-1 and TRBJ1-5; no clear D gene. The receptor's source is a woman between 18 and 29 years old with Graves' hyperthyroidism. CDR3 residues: CASSYTTGRPQHF. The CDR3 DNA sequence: TGTGCCAGCAGTTATACGACGGGTCGGCCCCAGCATTTT.